This TCR beta chain was identified during a study of cytomegalovirus exposure and HLA in healthy donors. This CDR3 has 13 amino acids. V was pared by 6 bases and J by 3 bases, with 9 bases between. Germline CDR1 and CDR2: MNHEY and SVGAGI. Concerning this clone itself: As yet, its antigen is unknown.

The PCR used 60 Vbeta and 13 Jbeta primers. The data were produced by immunoSEQ multiplex PCR, yet TCRdb's version contains in-frame clones alone and is incomplete. The repertoire consists of 110,000 or so clones, with less than 85% occurring once and the leading ten covering approximately 8.2%. Overall study findings and caveats: Productive status was seen about 90% or about 30% of the time for most TCR beta V segments in an earlier analysis. Donors were assumed by presence/absence analyses to have roughly uniform sequencing depth. The study flagged around 160 TCR beta chains as cytomegalovirus-associated.

The sample was PBMCs. This TCR derives from a man in his forties in good health and CMV-seropositive. V is TRBV6-5 and J is TRBJ1-5, with D possibly being TRBD1 (6 bases). The CDR3 region is CASSRDNNQPQHF. In nucleotides, the CDR3 is TGTGCCAGCAGCCGGGACAACAATCAGCCCCAGCATTTT.